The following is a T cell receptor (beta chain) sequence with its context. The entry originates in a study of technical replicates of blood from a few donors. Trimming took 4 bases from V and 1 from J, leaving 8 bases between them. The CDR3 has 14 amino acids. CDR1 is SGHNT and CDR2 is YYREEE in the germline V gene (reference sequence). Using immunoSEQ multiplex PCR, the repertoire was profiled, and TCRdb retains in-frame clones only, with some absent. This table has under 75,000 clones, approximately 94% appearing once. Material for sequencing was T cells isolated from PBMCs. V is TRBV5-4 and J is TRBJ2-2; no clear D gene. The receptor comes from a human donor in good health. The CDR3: CASSRDRNTGELFF. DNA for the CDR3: TGTGCCAGCAGCAGAGATAGGAACACCGGGGAGCTGTTTTTT.